Sequencing of this TCR beta chain was carried out in a study of patients and donors after allogeneic stem cell transplantation. Only a few counts were recorded for this clonotype. TCRdb re-analysed the RT-PCR reads in MiXCR, keeping a single row per CDR3 protein. The profile shows 800,000 to 1,000,000 distinct CDR3 sequences, around 17% of them singletons. The sequence was collected from a human donor who was either an allogeneic HSCT recipient or a stem cell or donor lymphocyte infusion donor (not recorded which). It is not recorded whose cells these are; they may come from a transplant donor. Material for sequencing was blood, either unsorted or a sorted T cell fraction (not recorded which).

In DNA, the CDR3 is TGCGCCAGCAGCGAGAGTGCTGGCTCCTACAATGAGCAGTTCTTC. It specifies CASSESAGSYNEQFF. The genes are TRBV5-1 and TRBJ2-1; D unresolved. Looked up from germline, CDR1 is SGHRS and CDR2 is YFSETQ. V shed 4 bases and J shed 0 bases, with 11 bases lying between them. The CDR3 has 15 amino acids. Based on the CDR3 plus reference TRBV5-1 and TRBJ2-1, the full variable domain is KAGVTQTPRYLIKTRGQQVTLSCSPISGHRSVSWYQQTPGQGLQFLFEYFSETQRNKGNFPGRFSGRQFSNSRSEMNVSTLELGDSALYLCASSESAGSYNEQFFGPGTRLTVL.